This T cell receptor beta chain is drawn from a study of PD-1 blockade in classical Hodgkin lymphoma. Regarding the study as a whole: Whereas CD4+ TCR diversity had risen significantly by C4D1, CD8+ TCR diversity had not.

There was relapse after autologous stem cell transplantation in every patient, and there was variation in brentuximab vedotin exposure. Using immunoSEQ multiplex PCR, the repertoire was profiled, and TCRdb retains in-frame clones only, with some absent. The top ten hold less than 25% of the sample, which has approximately 80,000 clones, around 90% seen once. Worth noting for this clone: What it recognizes is unknown.

The CDR3 runs to 16 residues. V lost 3 bases and J lost 1, with 16 bases in between. Germline CDR1 reads ENHRY; CDR2 reads SYGVKD. The chain has TRBV10-3 and TRBJ2-7; D uncertain. The source material was peripheral blood mononuclear cells (PBMCs), sampled at baseline. This TCR came from a human donor with classical Hodgkin lymphoma. The CDR3 region has the DNA TGTGCCATCAGTGAAAACCCAAAGGGTTCGTCCTACGAGCAGTACTTC. It yields the protein CAISENPKGSSYEQYF.